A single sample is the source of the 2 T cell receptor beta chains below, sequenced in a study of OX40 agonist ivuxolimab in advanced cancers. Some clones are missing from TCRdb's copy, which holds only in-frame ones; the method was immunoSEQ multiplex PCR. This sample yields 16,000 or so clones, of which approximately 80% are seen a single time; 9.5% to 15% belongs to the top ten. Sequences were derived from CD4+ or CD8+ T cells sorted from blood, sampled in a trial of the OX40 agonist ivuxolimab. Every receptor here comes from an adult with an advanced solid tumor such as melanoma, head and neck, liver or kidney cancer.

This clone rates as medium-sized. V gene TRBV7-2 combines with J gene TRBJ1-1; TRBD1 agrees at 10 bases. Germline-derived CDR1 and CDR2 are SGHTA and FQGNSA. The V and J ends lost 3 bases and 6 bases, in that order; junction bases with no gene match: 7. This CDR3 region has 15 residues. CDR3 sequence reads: CASSFTTGGLAEAFF. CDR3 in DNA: TGTGCCAGCAGCTTTACGACAGGGGGCTTGGCTGAAGCTTTCTTT.

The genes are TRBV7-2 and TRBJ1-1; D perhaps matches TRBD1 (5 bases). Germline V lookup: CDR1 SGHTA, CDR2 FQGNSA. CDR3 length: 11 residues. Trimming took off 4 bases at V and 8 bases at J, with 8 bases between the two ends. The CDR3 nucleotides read TGTGCCAGCAGCTCCCACAGGGAAGCTTTCTTT. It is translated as CASSSHREAFF.